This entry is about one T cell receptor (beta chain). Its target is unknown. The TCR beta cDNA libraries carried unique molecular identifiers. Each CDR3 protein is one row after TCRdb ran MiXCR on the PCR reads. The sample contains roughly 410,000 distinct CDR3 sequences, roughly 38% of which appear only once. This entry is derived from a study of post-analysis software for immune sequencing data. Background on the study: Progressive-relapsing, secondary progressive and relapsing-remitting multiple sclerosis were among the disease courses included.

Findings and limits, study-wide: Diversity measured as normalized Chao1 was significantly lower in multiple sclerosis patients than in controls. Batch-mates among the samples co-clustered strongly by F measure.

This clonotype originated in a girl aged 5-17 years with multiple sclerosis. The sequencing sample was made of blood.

CDR3 sequence reads: CASSLHGGGEQYF. The CDR3 bases are TGTGCCAGCAGCTTACACGGAGGGGGCGAGCAGTACTTC. The chain couples TRBV7-3 to TRBJ2-7; either TRBD1 or TRBD2 may fit D (6 bases each). Trimming took off 2 bases at V and 6 bases at J, with 11 bases between the two ends. Germline V lookup: CDR1 SGHTA, CDR2 FQGTGA. This CDR3 spans 13 amino acids.